A single sample is the source of the 8 T cell receptor beta chains below, sequenced in a study of T cells in Graves' hyperthyroidism and ophthalmopathy. Regions amplified from RNA transcripts were the TCR beta CDR3 regions. TCR CDR3 regions were first amplified by RT-PCR with HTBI primers. TCRdb processed the multiplex PCR reads anew with MiXCR; each CDR3 protein has one entry. Of about 560,000 distinct CDR3 sequences in the sample, 16% were seen once. Source material: blood. Receptor source: a woman aged 18-29 years with Graves' hyperthyroidism.

The chain recombines TRBV3-1 with TRBJ2-7, with 15 bases fitting TRBD2. V was clipped by 1 base and J by 10 bases; unmatched bases: 8. Germline CDR1 reads LGHDT; CDR2 reads YNNKEL (reference sequence). This CDR3 is built from 16 residues. For the CDR3, the DNA is TGTGCCAGCAGCCAAGGATCCGGGACTAGCGGGAGGTCTCAGTACTTC. Its protein product is CASSQGSGTSGRSQYF.

This clonotype came up many times. V gene TRBV7-9 combines with J gene TRBJ2-5; either TRBD1 or TRBD2 may fit D (5 bases each). Germline CDR1 is SEHNR and CDR2 is FQNEAQ (reference sequence). V gave up 1 base and J gave up 6 bases, with 9 bases separating them. The CDR3 length is 13 residues. The DNA of the CDR3 is TGTGCCAGCAGCTTAGTTGGGGGAAAGACCCAGTACTTC. As protein: CASSLVGGKTQYF.

This clonotype was picked up many times. The gene calls are TRBV20-1 and TRBJ2-3; the match to TRBD2 covers 7 bases. V shed 3 bases, J shed 2 bases, and the junction held 5 bases outside the gene matches. The CDR3 is made up of 14 amino acids. Per the germline V gene, CDR1 is DFQATT and CDR2 is SNEGSKA (reference sequence). The CDR3 spells CSASPAGFTDTQYF. In nucleotides, the CDR3 is TGCAGTGCTAGTCCAGCGGGGTTCACAGATACGCAGTATTTT.

There are many counts of this clonotype. The V gene is TRBV12-3 or TRBV12-4, the J gene TRBJ2-5, with 11 bases lining up with TRBD2. V shed 2 bases, J shed 0 bases, and the junction held 14 bases outside the gene matches. The CDR3 length is 20 residues. The CDR3: CASSLLGSLAGGLDQETQYF. The DNA of the CDR3 is TGTGCCAGCAGTTTATTGGGCTCGCTAGCGGGAGGCTTGGACCAAGAGACCCAGTACTTC.

This clonotype occurred a few times. The rearrangement links TRBV28 to TRBJ2-7; TRBD2 agrees at 7 bases. This CDR3 region has 14 residues. Germline lookup yields CDR1 MDHEN and CDR2 SYDVKM. V was pared by 2 bases and J by 10 bases, with 11 bases of the junction left unmatched. The CDR3 DNA reads as TGTGCCAGCAGTTTACCCCAAGCGGGCGGGAGACAGTACTTC. Translating it yields CASSLPQAGGRQYF.

J is TRBJ2-7 and V is TRBV6-1; D might be TRBD1 (5 bases). The germline V and J ends were trimmed by 5 bases and 6 bases, with 11 bases remaining between them. The germline V gene encodes CDR1 MNHNS and CDR2 SASEGT. The CDR3 totals 12 residues. The CDR3 region is CASSSNRGEQYF. The DNA of the CDR3 is TGTGCCAGCAGTTCCAATAGGGGCGAGCAGTACTTC.

This clonotype came up many times. The rearrangement links TRBV6-2 or TRBV6-3 to TRBJ1-2; D is uncertain. The CDR3 consists of 13 residues. V dropped 4 bases and J dropped 2 bases, with 8 bases sitting between them. Germline V lookup: CDR1 MNHEY, CDR2 SVGEGT. The CDR3 DNA follows: TGTGCCAGCAGTTCCCGGGAAAACTATGGCTACACCTTC. Amino acid sequence: CASSSRENYGYTF.

The V gene is TRBV3-1, the J gene TRBJ2-2, with TRBD2 matching over 11 bases. This CDR3 is 14 amino acids long. Germline CDR1 reads LGHDT; CDR2 reads YNNKEL (reference sequence). V shed 4 bases and J 8 bases; nucleotides not matched to a gene: 3. The CDR3 spells CASSLRLAGGELFF. As DNA, the CDR3 is TGTGCCAGCAGCCTCCGACTAGCGGGGGGGGAGCTGTTTTTT.